Presented here are 6 T cell receptor beta chains from one specimen sequenced in a study of human T cells and chemical hapten exposure. As to time point: patch test 3, about 24 weeks after DPC sensitization. Treatment noted: therapeutic diphenylcyclopropenone sensitization with weekly scalp DPC. Via MiXCR, TCRdb re-called the RACE reads, giving one row per CDR3 protein. In the table there are about 190,000 distinct CDR3 sequences, around 25% of which are singletons. This material consisted of whole blood, taken in connection with sensitization to the hapten diphenylcyclopropenone (DPC). The source of these receptors is a middle-aged woman with alopecia areata. Some clones in this sample may be carry-over from other donors' samples.

The chain joins TRBV4-2 to TRBJ2-7, with no clear D. Trimming left V 6 bases short and J 4 bases short, with 25 bases between. The CDR3 has 17 amino acids. Germline-derived CDR1 and CDR2 are LGHNA and YNFKEQ. The CDR3 DNA reads as TGTGCCAGCAGTACTAATTCCAGGACGCAAGCCGTATACGAGCAGTACTTC. Amino acids: CASSTNSRTQAVYEQYF.

This clonotype turned up a few times. The V call is TRBV6-6, the J call TRBJ1-2; D gene unclear. This CDR3 is 16 amino acids long. Germline CDR1 and CDR2: MNHNY and SVGAGI (reference sequence). V was clipped by 7 bases and J by 0 bases, with 18 bases between them. The CDR3: CASTVKVGSTNYGYTF. The CDR3 DNA reads TGTGCCAGCACAGTTAAGGTTGGCAGCACTAACTATGGCTACACCTTC.

The DNA of the CDR3 is TGTGCCAGCAGTTTTTGGTCTAGCGGGAATGAGCAGTTCTTC. Translation gives CASSFWSSGNEQFF. This chain links TRBV7-2 with TRBJ2-1; 8 bases are a match to TRBD2. Germline V lookup: CDR1 SGHTA, CDR2 FQGNSA. Germline trimming cut 6 bases from V and 7 bases from J; bases unmatched to any gene: 8. The length of the CDR3 is 14 residues. The full variable domain, with the rest looked up from reference TRBV7-2 and TRBJ2-1, is GAGVSQSPSNKVTEKGKDVELRCDPISGHTALYWYRQSLGQGLEFLIYFQGNSAPDKSGLPSDRFSAERTGGSVSTLTIQRTQQEDSAVYLCASSFWSSGNEQFFGPGTRLTVL.

V usage is TRBV15 and J usage is TRBJ2-3; 7 bases are a match to TRBD2. Germline lookup yields CDR1 LNHNV and CDR2 YYDKDF (reference sequence). V lost 8 bases, J lost 1 base, and 15 bases stayed unmatched. There are 17 residues in the CDR3. This CDR3 reads CATLRPVGRGGTDTQYF. Written as DNA, the CDR3 is TGTGCCACCCTCCGTCCGGTGGGCCGGGGGGGCACAGATACGCAGTATTTT.

The chain uses TRBV4-3 and TRBJ1-5; D call uncertain. CDR3 length: 15 residues. CDR1 and CDR2 (germline): LGHNA, YSLEER. Trimming pared 1 base from V and 0 bases from J, leaving 7 bases between. CDR3 protein: CASSQVPDSNQPQHF. CDR3 coding DNA: TGCGCCAGCAGCCAAGTTCCTGATAGCAATCAGCCCCAGCATTTT.

The genes are TRBV28 and TRBJ1-1; 7 bases are a match to TRBD1. The CDR3 has 14 residues. The J segment lost 1 base and the V segment lost 4 bases, leaving 3 bases of the junction unmatched. Germline V gene sequence: CDR1 MDHEN, CDR2 SYDVKM. The CDR3 region has the DNA TGTGCCAGCAGTTCACCAGGGGGGAACACTGAAGCTTTCTTT. This translates into CASSSPGGNTEAFF.